This T cell receptor (beta chain) was sequenced for a study of blood T cell repertoires in COVID-19. Overall study: Sources were T cells, B-cell-depleted T cells, or PBMCs; the material itself was cDNA or gDNA.

Seattle patients were enrolled during active infection and followed longitudinally. Sequencing was performed with immunoSEQ multiplex PCR; in TCRdb, only in-frame clones are kept and a portion is missing. The repertoire holds nearly 350,000 clones, with about nine tenths as singletons. This TCR came from a woman between 45 and 65 years old with COVID-19, enrolled during active disease. The specimen sequenced was peripheral blood.

Here the CDR3 DNA reads TGCAGCGTTGACAGCTCTGGAAACACCATATATTTT. Translated: CSVDSSGNTIYF. This chain links TRBV29-1 with TRBJ1-3; D is undetermined. V lost 3 bases to trimming and J lost 0 bases, with 3 bases between them. CDR1 and CDR2 (germline): SQVTM, ANQGSEA. There are 12 residues in the CDR3.